This is a list of T cell receptor beta chains from one sample in a study of T cells in Graves' hyperthyroidism and ophthalmopathy. TCRdb re-called the multiplex PCR reads with MiXCR, one entry per CDR3 protein. The sample holds about 570,000 distinct CDR3 sequences; around 13% are singletons and the top ten take approximately 15%. The sample comprised blood. The receptor set was obtained from a woman aged 35 to 49 with Graves' hyperthyroidism. Both conserved end residues are part of each CDR3. The order of the fields is clone size, J gene, D gene, V gene, CDR3 DNA, CDR3 protein. The D gene is left open where the match is weak. Clone sizes are given selectively: once, few, many, or a class where the clone is expanded.

clone_size: .; j_call: TRBJ1-3; d_call: .; v_call: TRBV6-1; cdr3_nt: TGTGCCAGCAGTGAGGGGAATCCTGGAAACACCATATATTTT; cdr3_aa: CASSEGNPGNTIYF
clone_size: .; j_call: TRBJ2-1; d_call: .; v_call: TRBV4-1; cdr3_nt: TGCGCCAGCAGCCAGAGTTCCCAAAGCGGGTTCTCCTACAATGAGCAGTTCTTC; cdr3_aa: CASSQSSQSGFSYNEQFF
clone_size: .; j_call: TRBJ1-4; d_call: .; v_call: TRBV19; cdr3_nt: TGTGCCAGTAGTATGACCCGGGGGCTTCATGAAAAACTGTTTTTT; cdr3_aa: CASSMTRGLHEKLFF
clone_size: many; j_call: TRBJ2-2; d_call: TRBD2; v_call: TRBV12-3/TRBV12-4; cdr3_nt: TGTGCCAGCACCCTTGGGGAGGGTAACACCGGGGAGCTGTTTTTT; cdr3_aa: CASTLGEGNTGELFF
clone_size: many; j_call: TRBJ2-3; d_call: TRBD2; v_call: TRBV2; cdr3_nt: TGTGCCAGCAGTAGACTAGCGGGAGGCTCAGATACGCAGTATTTT; cdr3_aa: CASSRLAGGSDTQYF
clone_size: many; j_call: TRBJ1-1; d_call: .; v_call: TRBV11-3; cdr3_nt: TGTGCCAGCAGCCCCTCGGGCGCCGGAAGGGCTTTCTTT; cdr3_aa: CASSPSGAGRAFF
clone_size: .; j_call: TRBJ2-3; d_call: .; v_call: TRBV5-1; cdr3_nt: TGCGCCAGCAGCTTTCCTTACAGGGACTTCGCGGGGTATTTT; cdr3_aa: CASSFPYRDFAGYF
clone_size: many; j_call: TRBJ2-7; d_call: .; v_call: TRBV7-2; cdr3_nt: TGTGCCAGCAGCTTAGAAGTTAAACGTCTGGGCTACGAGCAGTACTTC; cdr3_aa: CASSLEVKRLGYEQYF
clone_size: .; j_call: TRBJ1-5; d_call: .; v_call: TRBV12-3/TRBV12-4; cdr3_nt: TGTGCCAGCAGTCCGAGGGGGAAGGATCAGCCCCAGCATTTT; cdr3_aa: CASSPRGKDQPQHF
clone_size: many; j_call: TRBJ2-2; d_call: .; v_call: TRBV11-2; cdr3_nt: TGTGCCAGCAGCTTGGCTGGGCAGGGGGGGACCGGGGAGCTGTTTTTT; cdr3_aa: CASSLAGQGGTGELFF
clone_size: .; j_call: TRBJ2-3; d_call: .; v_call: TRBV6-1; cdr3_nt: TGTGCCAGCAGTGAGGGGGCTAGCGGAGATACGCAGTATTTT; cdr3_aa: CASSEGASGDTQYF
clone_size: few; j_call: TRBJ2-7; d_call: .; v_call: TRBV18; cdr3_nt: TGTGCCAGCTCACCCCTGCGGGGCGAGCAGTACTTC; cdr3_aa: CASSPLRGEQYF
clone_size: .; j_call: TRBJ2-5; d_call: TRBD2; v_call: TRBV24-1; cdr3_nt: TGTGCCACCAGTGATTTAGTGGCTAGCGGGAGGGAGGAGACCCAGTACTTC; cdr3_aa: CATSDLVASGREETQYF
clone_size: .; j_call: TRBJ2-7; d_call: .; v_call: TRBV20-1; cdr3_nt: TGCAGTGCTAGAGATTACGCAGGGGACGTATTTTGGTACGAGCAGTACTTC; cdr3_aa: CSARDYAGDVFWYEQYF
clone_size: .; j_call: TRBJ2-1; d_call: .; v_call: TRBV11-2; cdr3_nt: TGTGCCAGCAGCTTAGATATGGGTAAGGATTCAAATGAACAGCTCTTC; cdr3_aa: CASSLDMGKDSNEQLF
clone_size: .; j_call: TRBJ2-1; d_call: TRBD2; v_call: TRBV6-1; cdr3_nt: TGTGCCAGCATTAGTCTAGCGGGAGACTATGAGCAGTTCTTC; cdr3_aa: CASISLAGDYEQFF
clone_size: .; j_call: TRBJ1-6; d_call: .; v_call: TRBV6-9; cdr3_nt: TGTGCCAGCAGTTACCCCGATAATTCACCCCTCCACTTT; cdr3_aa: CASSYPDNSPLHF
clone_size: many; j_call: TRBJ2-7; d_call: .; v_call: TRBV27; cdr3_nt: TGTGCCAGCAGTTTATATCAGGGTCCCTACGAGCAGTACTTC; cdr3_aa: CASSLYQGPYEQYF
clone_size: many; j_call: TRBJ2-7; d_call: .; v_call: TRBV28; cdr3_nt: TGTGCCAGCAGCCTGAGAACCCGAGGTTCCTACGAGCAGTACTTC; cdr3_aa: CASSLRTRGSYEQYF
clone_size: .; j_call: TRBJ2-1; d_call: .; v_call: TRBV7-8; cdr3_nt: TGTGCCAGCAGCCACAGTGAAGGTGAGCAGTTCTTC; cdr3_aa: CASSHSEGEQFF
clone_size: many; j_call: TRBJ1-2; d_call: .; v_call: TRBV6-1; cdr3_nt: TGTGCCAGCGCTTTAGGACAGAACTATGGCTACACCTTC; cdr3_aa: CASALGQNYGYTF
clone_size: .; j_call: TRBJ1-1; d_call: TRBD1; v_call: TRBV6-1; cdr3_nt: TGTGCCAGCACCACGGGACAGGGGAACACTGAAGCTTTCTTT; cdr3_aa: CASTTGQGNTEAFF
clone_size: .; j_call: TRBJ1-4; d_call: TRBD1; v_call: TRBV27; cdr3_nt: TGTGCCAGCAGTCCCTCATCGACAGGGTTCGTCCCAACTAATGAAAAACTGTTTTTT; cdr3_aa: CASSPSSTGFVPTNEKLFF
clone_size: many; j_call: TRBJ1-3; d_call: .; v_call: TRBV20-1; cdr3_nt: TGCAGTGCTAGAACAGGCTCCTCTGGAAACACCATATATTTT; cdr3_aa: CSARTGSSGNTIYF
clone_size: .; j_call: TRBJ2-6; d_call: .; v_call: TRBV20-1; cdr3_nt: TGCAGTGCTAGCACGGAGTCTGGGACCAACGTCCTGACTTTC; cdr3_aa: CSASTESGTNVLTF
clone_size: many; j_call: TRBJ2-2; d_call: TRBD2; v_call: TRBV28; cdr3_nt: TGTGCCAGCAGTCGGACTAGCGGGGTTATGGAGCTGTTTTTT; cdr3_aa: CASSRTSGVMELFF
clone_size: many; j_call: TRBJ1-1; d_call: .; v_call: TRBV20-1; cdr3_nt: TGCAGTGCTGGGGACCTATTGAACACTGAAGCTTTCTTT; cdr3_aa: CSAGDLLNTEAFF
clone_size: .; j_call: TRBJ1-6; d_call: .; v_call: TRBV28; cdr3_nt: TGTGCCAGCAGTTTACCGGGAGGGAATAATTCACCCCTCCACTTT; cdr3_aa: CASSLPGGNNSPLHF
clone_size: .; j_call: TRBJ2-4; d_call: .; v_call: TRBV6-1; cdr3_nt: TGTGCCAGCAGTTACAATGGAGGCATTCAGTACTTC; cdr3_aa: CASSYNGGIQYF
clone_size: many; j_call: TRBJ2-2; d_call: .; v_call: TRBV12-3/TRBV12-4; cdr3_nt: TGTGCCAGCAGTTTAGCAGGGATTAACACCGGGGAGCTGTTTTTT; cdr3_aa: CASSLAGINTGELFF
clone_size: many; j_call: TRBJ2-5; d_call: .; v_call: TRBV20-1; cdr3_nt: TGCAGTGCTAGAGTCTCAACTCCCCAGCGCCTACAAGAGACCCAGTACTTC; cdr3_aa: CSARVSTPQRLQETQYF
clone_size: .; j_call: TRBJ2-2; d_call: .; v_call: TRBV12-3/TRBV12-4; cdr3_nt: TGTGCCAGCAGTTTAGCGGGGGGGCGAACCGGGGAGCTGTTTTTT; cdr3_aa: CASSLAGGRTGELFF
clone_size: many; j_call: TRBJ2-7; d_call: TRBD2; v_call: TRBV30; cdr3_nt: TGTGCCTGGAGTGTAGCGGGAGCTCGGGAGCAGTACTTC; cdr3_aa: CAWSVAGAREQYF
clone_size: many; j_call: TRBJ2-2; d_call: .; v_call: TRBV5-1; cdr3_nt: TGCGCCAGCAGCTGGGGGCGGGAGACCGGGGAGCTGTTTTTT; cdr3_aa: CASSWGRETGELFF
clone_size: .; j_call: TRBJ1-1; d_call: .; v_call: TRBV19; cdr3_nt: TGTGCCAGTAGTTATTCTCTAGGGCGGTTGAACACTGAAGCTTTCTTT; cdr3_aa: CASSYSLGRLNTEAFF
clone_size: .; j_call: TRBJ2-1; d_call: .; v_call: TRBV19; cdr3_nt: TGTGCCAGCAGCGGGCGGACAGCTTACAATGAGCAGTTCTTC; cdr3_aa: CASSGRTAYNEQFF
clone_size: many; j_call: TRBJ1-2; d_call: .; v_call: TRBV28; cdr3_nt: TGTGCCGCAGAGAGGGTCCGCTATGGCTACACCTTC; cdr3_aa: CAAERVRYGYTF
clone_size: many; j_call: TRBJ2-7; d_call: .; v_call: TRBV28; cdr3_nt: TGTGCCAGCAGTTTATTGGTCGGAGGACCTACCTACGAGCAGTACTTC; cdr3_aa: CASSLLVGGPTYEQYF
clone_size: few; j_call: TRBJ1-1; d_call: TRBD1; v_call: TRBV5-1; cdr3_nt: TGCGCCAGCAGAAGGACAGGGTTCATGAACACTGAAGCTTTCTTT; cdr3_aa: CASRRTGFMNTEAFF
clone_size: once; j_call: TRBJ1-6; d_call: .; v_call: TRBV19; cdr3_nt: TGTGCCAGTAGTGTGGACAGCGGGGACAATTCACCCCTCCGCTTT; cdr3_aa: CASSVDSGDNSPLRF
clone_size: many; j_call: TRBJ2-7; d_call: .; v_call: TRBV30; cdr3_nt: TGTGCCTGGAGTGTATTAGGTCAGGGGCGGTCCTACGAGCAGTACTTC; cdr3_aa: CAWSVLGQGRSYEQYF
clone_size: few; j_call: TRBJ1-5; d_call: TRBD1; v_call: TRBV19; cdr3_nt: TGTGCCAGTAGTATAGGTCCTTCCCGGGACAGCTTAAGGGATCAGCCCCAGCATTTT; cdr3_aa: CASSIGPSRDSLRDQPQHF
clone_size: once; j_call: TRBJ1-1; d_call: .; v_call: TRBV5-1; cdr3_nt: TGCGCCAGCAGCTTAAGAAGTTTAGGACAAATGAACACTGAAGCTTTCTTT; cdr3_aa: CASSLRSLGQMNTEAFF
clone_size: many; j_call: TRBJ2-3; d_call: TRBD2; v_call: TRBV3-1; cdr3_nt: TGTGCCAGCAGCCAAGTCTGGGCGGGAGGTGATACGCAGTATTTT; cdr3_aa: CASSQVWAGGDTQYF
clone_size: many; j_call: TRBJ1-6; d_call: TRBD1; v_call: TRBV20-1; cdr3_nt: TGCAGTGCTAGAGATATGACAGGGGCTCTTAATTCACCCCTCCACTTT; cdr3_aa: CSARDMTGALNSPLHF